This T cell receptor (beta chain) was captured by sequencing in a study of T cell repertoires in cytomegalovirus infection. Study-wide results and caveats: People with CMV and the relevant HLA were identified by cumulative public TCR beta family frequency.

From the reads, TCRdb called clonotypes with MiXCR, one entry per CDR3 protein. The table records roughly 300,000 distinct CDR3 sequences, over 7.5% of them present only once. A note on this clonotype: Antigen specificity is unknown.

The sample consisted of PBMCs. The receptor was derived from a human donor in good health (CMV status not recorded). Some clones in this sample may be carry-over from other donors' samples.

CDR3 coding DNA: TGCGCCAGCAGAAAGCGGCCAAAATACTCCTACGAGCAGTACTTC. Residues: CASRKRPKYSYEQYF. V usage is TRBV10-1 and J usage is TRBJ2-7; tentatively, D is TRBD2 (5 bases). Germline V gives CDR1 WNHNN, CDR2 SYGVQD (reference sequence). The CDR3 totals 15 residues. The V end was cut by 6 bases, the J end by 0 bases, with 15 bases between.